This T cell receptor (beta chain) was sequenced for a study of beta chain features in type 1 diabetes. Study overall: The study found patients and healthy donors alike in age, gender and cell yields.

Purities over 98% were achieved in all sorted populations. The ends were cut back, 9 bases at V and 5 bases at J, with 19 bases in the middle. Germline V gives CDR1 SGHTA, CDR2 FQGNSA. The CDR3 sequence is 15 residues long. As every portion of the isolated RNA was reverse transcribed, the sequencing read expressed TCRB transcripts. Sequencing used immunoSEQ multiplex PCR; TCRdb keeps in-frame clones, though not all of them. The sample has some 150,000 clones; nearly 9.5% are singletons. Study conclusions and caveats: Moderately but significantly shorter TCRB CDR3s were found in Type 1 diabetes patients in all four CD4+ subsets. A definitive answer on HLA type influencing TCRB rearrangement was not reached here.

This clone showed up just a few times. The antigen is undetermined. The chain combines TRBV7-2 with TRBJ2-2; a weak D match, TRBD2 (7 bases). The sample comprised central memory CD4+ T cells from blood. The receptor was derived from a man younger than 35 in good health. The CDR3 is CASLNRGGQTGELFF. CDR3 bases: TGTGCCAGTTTAAATAGGGGGGGCCAAACCGGGGAGCTGTTTTTT. Combining the CDR3 with reference TRBV7-2 and TRBJ2-2 gives the whole variable domain GAGVSQSPSNKVTEKGKDVELRCDPISGHTALYWYRQSLGQGLEFLIYFQGNSAPDKSGLPSDRFSAERTGGSVSTLTIQRTQQEDSAVYLCASLNRGGQTGELFFGEGSRLTVL.